The 24 T cell receptor beta chains listed next were all sequenced from one sample in a study of blood T cell repertoires in COVID-19. Measured with immunoSEQ multiplex PCR; TCRdb has only the in-frame clones, and not every one. The data contain about 120,000 clones, 70% to 90% of them singletons. The sample comprised peripheral blood. The origin of the receptors is a human donor in a cohort sampled during active COVID-19.

V gene TRBV7-2 combines with J gene TRBJ1-1; D may be TRBD1 (6 bases). V was clipped by 2 bases and J by 4 bases, with 8 bases between them. This CDR3 is built from 13 residues. Germline lookup yields CDR1 SGHTA and CDR2 FQGNSA. The CDR3 region is CASSLQGITEAFF. CDR3 in DNA: TGTGCCAGCAGCTTACAGGGGATCACTGAAGCTTTCTTT.

This rearrangement joins TRBV5-6 to TRBJ1-1; TRBD1 matches 7 bases. The CDR3 is 15 residues long. Trimming took 1 base from V and 5 from J; bases not matched to a gene: 8. The germline V gene has CDR1 SGHDT and CDR2 YYEEEE. The CDR3 DNA is TGTGCCAGCAGCTTGCAACGACAGGGAAAAACTGAAGCTTTCTTT. Its protein is CASSLQRQGKTEAFF. Based on the CDR3 plus reference TRBV5-6 and TRBJ1-1, the full variable domain is DAGVTQSPTHLIKTRGQQVTLRCSPKSGHDTVSWYQQALGQGPQFIFQYYEEEERQRGNFPDRFSGHQFPNYSSELNVNALLLGDSALYLCASSLQRQGKTEAFFGQGTRLTVV.

This chain links TRBV20-1 with TRBJ2-5; TRBD2 matches 7 bases. The CDR3 length is 11 residues. With 5 bases clipped from V and 9 bases from J, the junction kept 6 bases outside the gene matches. Looked up from germline, CDR1 is DFQATT and CDR2 is SNEGSKA (reference sequence). The CDR3 coding sequence is TGCAGTGCTGTGGGGGGGGACCCCCAGTACTTC. Residues: CSAVGGDPQYF.

J is TRBJ2-5 and V is TRBV11-2, with D possibly TRBD2 on 6 matching bases. V shed 5 bases and J shed 3 bases, with 13 bases lying between them. The germline gives CDR1 SGHAT, CDR2 FQNNGV. CDR3 length: 14 residues. This CDR3 reads CASSTSSGEETQYF. In DNA, the CDR3 is TGTGCCAGCAGCACCTCCTCGGGAGAAGAGACCCAGTACTTC.

The rearrangement joins TRBV28 to TRBJ2-7; tentatively, D is TRBD2 (6 bases). Germline CDR1 MDHEN, CDR2 SYDVKM. Trimming pared 6 bases from V and 5 bases from J, leaving 14 bases between. The CDR3 consists of 13 residues. Written as DNA, the CDR3 is TGTGCCAGCAGCGGGAGAGATTTCAACGAGCAGTACTTC. Its translation: CASSGRDFNEQYF.

The CDR3 here is CASSPDAGGRNIQYF. In nucleotides, the CDR3 is TGCGCCAGCAGCCCGGATGCCGGAGGCAGAAACATTCAGTACTTC. The chain is built from TRBV4-1 and TRBJ2-4, with D possibly being TRBD2 (5 bases). Germline loops: CDR1 MGHRA, CDR2 YSYEKL. Deletions cut 4 bases from V and 6 bases from J, with 16 bases between. The CDR3 is 15 residues long.

The chain uses TRBV7-8 and TRBJ2-3; TRBD2 agrees at 8 bases. There are 16 residues in the CDR3. Germline CDR1 SGHVS, CDR2 FQNEAQ. The J segment lost 2 bases and the V segment lost 5 bases, leaving 9 bases of the junction unmatched. The CDR3 loop reads CASSLGTSGATDTQYF. The DNA for the CDR3 is TGTGCCAGCAGCCTGGGAACTAGCGGAGCCACAGATACGCAGTATTTT.

This rearrangement joins TRBV11-3 to TRBJ2-3; TRBD2 matches at 7 bases. Germline V CDR1 and CDR2: SGHNT, YENEEA. The CDR3 spans 16 residues. The V segment lost 2 bases and the J segment 1 base; nucleotides outside the gene matches: 6. The DNA for the CDR3 is TGTGCCAGCAGCTTAAGATGGAGCGGGGGCACAGATACGCAGTATTTT. This codes for CASSLRWSGGTDTQYF.

The chain combines TRBV28 with TRBJ2-7, with TRBD1 matching over 9 bases. Germline lookup yields CDR1 MDHEN and CDR2 SYDVKM. The CDR3 loop spans 15 amino acids. V lost 4 bases, J lost 3 bases, and 7 bases stayed unmatched. The CDR3, as DNA: TGTGCCAGCAGTTCCGGGACAGGGTTAAACTACGAGCAGTACTTC. It codes for CASSSGTGLNYEQYF.

J is TRBJ1-5 and V is TRBV3-1 (or the pseudogene TRBV3-2), with 7 bases lining up with TRBD1. CDR1 and CDR2 from the germline V gene are LGHDT and YNNKEL (reference sequence). V was pared by 0 bases and J by 4 bases, with 6 bases of the junction left unmatched. This CDR3 is built from 16 residues. CDR3 region: CASSQEGAGGNQPQHF. For the CDR3, the DNA is TGTGCCAGCAGCCAAGAGGGAGCAGGGGGGAATCAGCCCCAGCATTTT.

The chain carries TRBV7-6 and TRBJ1-5; D possibly corresponds to TRBD1 (5 bases). Germline CDR1 and CDR2: SGHVS and FNYEAQ. This CDR3 contains 14 residues. V was cut by 5 bases and J by 2 bases, with 10 bases left in between. CDR3 nucleotides: TGTGCCAGCAGCCCCAGGGAAGGCAATCAGCCCCAGCATTTT. Its translation is CASSPREGNQPQHF.

The chain combines TRBV7-8 with TRBJ2-7; TRBD2 matches 8 bases. Looked up from germline, CDR1 is SGHVS and CDR2 is FQNEAQ. This CDR3 has 14 residues. Losses at the gene ends were 5 bases for V and 1 base for J; bases not matched to a gene: 4. The CDR3 nucleotides read TGTGCCAGCAGCCCCCGGGGGGGTTCCTACGAGCAGTACTTC. Protein sequence: CASSPRGGSYEQYF.

This chain links TRBV11-2 with TRBJ2-1; D gene uncertain. Trimming took off 5 bases at V and 6 bases at J, with 14 bases between the two ends. Germline values: CDR1 SGHAT, CDR2 FQNNGV. This CDR3 contains 14 residues. The CDR3 region has the DNA TGTGCCAGCAGCGTCCTCGAGAGCGCCAATGAGCAGTTCTTC. Residues: CASSVLESANEQFF.

The CDR3 sequence: CASSYFPVDTQYF. In DNA, the CDR3 is TGTGCCAGCAGTTACTTCCCAGTAGATACGCAGTATTTT. The chain carries TRBV6-5 and TRBJ2-3, with D unresolved. CDR3 length: 13 amino acids. Germline loops: CDR1 MNHEY, CDR2 SVGAGI. V lost 1 base and J 5 bases, leaving 7 bases between the germline ends.

This clone was seen a handful of times. The chain links TRBV7-8 to TRBJ1-2, with a possible D match to TRBD1 (5 bases). The CDR3 consists of 12 residues. Germline CDR1 is SGHVS and CDR2 is FQNEAQ. V was clipped by 5 bases and J by 14 bases, with 18 bases between them. CDR3 region: CASSPSDRVGTF. CDR3 sequence (DNA): TGTGCCAGCAGCCCCAGCGACAGAGTAGGGACCTTC.

V is TRBV28 and J is TRBJ2-5; 8 bases agree with TRBD1. Germline trimming cut 7 bases from V and 5 bases from J; bases unmatched to any gene: 18. This CDR3 region has 17 residues. CDR1 is MDHEN and CDR2 is SYDVKM in the germline V gene. CDR3: CASTTRRQGRAKETQYF. CDR3 bases: TGTGCCAGCACCACCCGCCGACAGGGGCGAGCCAAGGAGACCCAGTACTTC.

The CDR3 loop is CASSLTLQGANEQFF. DNA of the CDR3: TGCGCCAGCAGCTTGACTTTACAGGGGGCTAATGAGCAGTTCTTC. The chain recombines TRBV5-1 with TRBJ2-1; 9 positions agree with TRBD1. Looked up from germline, CDR1 is SGHRS and CDR2 is YFSETQ. The junction had 6 bases not matched to a gene; V was cut back by 1 base and J by 7 bases. The CDR3 has 15 amino acids. Full variable domain (remainder filled in from reference TRBV5-1 and TRBJ2-1): KAGVTQTPRYLIKTRGQQVTLSCSPISGHRSVSWYQQTPGQGLQFLFEYFSETQRNKGNFPGRFSGRQFSNSRSEMNVSTLELGDSALYLCASSLTLQGANEQFFGPGTRLTVL.

This clone was detected once. This rearrangement joins TRBV5-6 to TRBJ2-7; D gene unclear. The CDR3 runs to 14 residues. Looked up from germline, CDR1 is SGHDT and CDR2 is YYEEEE. V was pared by 0 bases and J by 2 bases, with 9 bases between. The CDR3 nucleotides read TGTGCCAGCAGCTTGGACAGAAACACCTACGAGCAGTACTTC. It is translated as CASSLDRNTYEQYF.

The sample holds one count of this clone. This rearrangement joins TRBV5-1 to TRBJ1-2, with TRBD1 identical over 9 bases. Germline CDR1 reads SGHRS; CDR2 reads YFSETQ. Germline trimming cut 0 bases from V and 6 bases from J; bases unmatched to any gene: 3. This CDR3 has 14 residues. The CDR3 loop reads CASSLEGTGNGYTF. The DNA for the CDR3 is TGCGCCAGCAGCTTGGAGGGGACAGGGAATGGCTACACCTTC.

This clone appeared a single time. The gene calls are TRBV27 and TRBJ2-1, with TRBD1 matching 7 bases. J was trimmed by 7 bases and V by 5 bases; bases with no gene match: 11. The V gene's germline CDR1 is MNHEY and CDR2 SMNVEV (reference sequence). This CDR3 region has 15 residues. CDR3 loop: CASSPIATGTNEQFF. CDR3 DNA sequence: TGTGCCAGCAGTCCAATTGCGACAGGGACAAATGAGCAGTTCTTC.

The chain carries TRBV5-1 and TRBJ1-2; TRBD1 is a possible D gene (5 bases). The CDR3 consists of 12 residues. CDR1 SGHRS and CDR2 YFSETQ come from the germline V gene. The V gene lost 7 bases and the J gene lost 3 bases, with 10 bases spanning the gap. CDR3 sequence (DNA): TGCGCCAGCGGGGAAGGGGACTATGGCTACACCTTC. It codes for CASGEGDYGYTF.

This clone was found once. This chain uses TRBV5-1 with TRBJ1-2; the D is unclear. V was cut by 3 bases and J by 5 bases, with 11 bases left in between. The CDR3 is 13 amino acids. Germline V gives CDR1 SGHRS, CDR2 YFSETQ. DNA of the CDR3: TGCGCCAGCAGCTACGAAGACAAGTATGGCTACACCTTC. Translation: CASSYEDKYGYTF.

The rearrangement links TRBV5-6 to TRBJ1-1; D is perhaps TRBD1 (5 bases). The CDR3 is made up of 15 amino acids. Germline V CDR1 and CDR2: SGHDT, YYEEEE. V was trimmed by 5 bases and J by 2 bases, leaving 16 bases between them. In DNA, the CDR3 is TGTGCCAGCAGTTTTAGTTCAGGGTTTAACACTGAAGCTTTCTTT. This sequence encodes CASSFSSGFNTEAFF.

This clone has only a few counts. In DNA form, the CDR3 reads TGTGCCAATCGGCAGGGGGGTCCCTATGGCTACACCTTC. Protein: CANRQGGPYGYTF. The gene calls are TRBV10-3 and TRBJ1-2; 7 bases are shared with TRBD1. Germline loops: CDR1 ENHRY, CDR2 SYGVKD. J gave up 4 bases and V 10 bases, and 9 bases lay outside the gene matches. CDR3 size: 13 residues.